The entry below describes one T cell receptor beta chain. Its antigen is still unknown. Base qualities are missing; no much larger clone stands one base away. Participants in the prospective study were aged about 18 to 95 years, lived in some 24 United States geographic areas, and enrolled through a virtual design. To assign participants to cohorts, the prospective study relied on clinical history that participants themselves reported in a screening survey and a study questionnaire. In the prospective study, mobile phlebotomists collected whole blood, serum and a nasopharyngeal or oropharyngeal swab from each participant. Over a roughly 2-month period, participants in the prospective study had the option of providing additional blood draws and questionnaires. Prospective study blood samples were shipped either frozen or at room temperature before DNA extraction. The data were obtained in a study of blood T cell repertoires in COVID-19 (dated by TCRdb to 2020 to 2022). Study-level background: The collaborator samples originated in the United States, Italy and Spain and spanned the acute and convalescent phases of COVID-19. The samples were drawn from two sources: the first 160 participants of the ongoing ImmuneRACE study, and 1,254 subjects contributed by 6 global collaborators. HLA class I and class II types, where available, came from metadata supplied by the sample provider rather than from assay-based typing. The repertoires were released in a freely available public database intended as a resource for research on the immune response to SARS-CoV-2. Sample metadata almost always included a de-identified subject ID, COVID-19 status, age in years and sex. The material from the prospective study consisted of cDNA or gDNA derived from T cells, B-cell-depleted T cells, or PBMCs. Subjects who had been exposed to COVID-19, were actively infected with it, or had recovered from it provided the deeply sampled blood TCRbeta repertoires that made up the dataset.

Results and caveats for the whole study, not just this receptor: The amount of clinical and demographic metadata varied by source and participant and was provided uncurated.

According to the germline V gene, CDR1 reads MNHEY and CDR2 reads SVGEGT. The CDR3 goes from the cysteine to the phenylalanine over 15 residues. Solely the CDR3 DNA is kept, with 45 bases framed from the first base. For this chain, trimming is 3 bases at the V end and 7 bases at the J end, and the number of junction bases without a gene match is 8. TCRbeta CDR3 regions were amplified from genomic DNA using the immunoSEQ Assay, a bias-controlled multiplex PCR. On the study's bioinformatics: The number of nucleated cells in each sample was estimated from the amplification of reference gene primers within the assay. To quantify the absolute abundance of each unique TCRbeta CDR3 rearrangement, sequence reads were collapsed and filtered. Productive Simpson clonality was computed per sample as the square root of Simpson's diversity index over productive rearrangements. In its TCRdb copy, this immuneACCESS table keeps in-frame sequences only and misses some clones. Where compared with another copy, unresolved V genes explain less than half of these, and the others have no known cause. V and J calls and clone size are those listed in that table; D and trimming were worked out from the DNA. The sample data list a few hundred thousand clones, and roughly 90% of these were observed just once. The biggest ten clones account for less than 2% of the sample.

This sequence was found in a woman between 18 and 29 years old with acute COVID-19. The sample taken for sequencing was PBMCs or T cells enriched from blood (not recorded which). In this chain, TRBV6-2 or TRBV6-3 is recombined with TRBJ2-2, with 7 junctional bases fitting TRBD2. The DNA reads TGTGCCAGCAGTTATTCTGCGGGAGAGGGCGGGGAGCTGTTTTTT. This codes for CASSYSAGEGGELFF.